This entry lists 5 T cell receptor beta chains sequenced from one sample in a study of spatial heterogeneity in lung cancer. The time point is: sample taken at primary tumor resection. Study outcomes and limitations: In tumors, expanded intratumoral alpha and beta TCR counts tracked mutation counts.

The antigens of these receptors remain unknown. Via MiXCR, TCRdb re-called the 5' RACE reads, giving one row per CDR3 protein. The table shows 2,500 or so distinct CDR3 sequences, with approximately 10% occurring only once. This material consisted of lung tumor tissue, taken at surgery. These receptors all come from a female donor with early-stage non-small cell lung cancer.

This clonotype was picked up many times. The chain is built from TRBV28 and TRBJ1-1, with no clear D. CDR3 size: 15 residues. Germline loops: CDR1 MDHEN, CDR2 SYDVKM. Trimming stripped 5 bases from V and 4 bases from J, with 17 bases between. The CDR3 DNA is TGTGCCAGCAGTGCAAGTAATGGGTGGGGCACTGAAGCTTTCTTT. Translated: CASSASNGWGTEAFF.

Within the sample, this clonotype is medium-sized. The chain has TRBV20-1 and TRBJ1-6, with no clear D. Germline values: CDR1 DFQATT, CDR2 SNEGSKA (reference sequence). The CDR3 consists of 12 residues. V was trimmed by 3 bases and J by 8 bases, leaving 8 bases between them. CDR3 sequence reads: CSASYTDSPLHF. In nucleotides, the CDR3 is TGCAGTGCTAGCTACACAGATTCACCCCTCCACTTT.

This clonotype is categorized as large. The junction departs from the called germline gene at one end, perhaps through a read error. The rearrangement joins TRBV20-1 to TRBJ1-4, with D perhaps TRBD1 (5 bases). Looked up from germline, CDR1 is DFQATT and CDR2 is SNEGSKA (reference sequence). The CDR3 extends over 13 amino acids. The CDR3, as DNA: TGCAGTGCTAGCTGGACAACGAATGAAAAACTGTTTTTT. Residues: CSASWTTNEKLFF.

This clonotype is classed as medium-sized. The V gene is TRBV20-1, the J gene TRBJ2-3; 10 nucleotides match TRBD1. V shed 6 bases, J shed 3 bases, and the junction held 6 bases outside the gene matches. Germline assignment: CDR1 DFQATT and CDR2 SNEGSKA (reference sequence). This CDR3 comprises 14 residues. Written as DNA, the CDR3 is TGCAGTGCAAGGGACAGGGGCGATACAGATACGCAGTATTTT. Protein product: CSARDRGDTDTQYF.

In this sample, this clonotype turned up many times. J is TRBJ2-7 and V is TRBV7-9; D call uncertain. V lost 6 bases, J lost 2 bases, and 5 bases lay in between. CDR1 SEHNR and CDR2 FQNEAQ come from the germline V gene (reference sequence). The CDR3 totals 11 residues. The chain's CDR3 is CASRSTYEQYV. The CDR3 region has the DNA TGTGCCAGCAGGTCTACCTACGAGCAGTACGTC.